Listed here are 31 T cell receptor beta chains from one sample, sequenced in a study of OX40 agonist ivuxolimab in advanced cancers. Assay used: immunoSEQ multiplex PCR; TCRdb lists only in-frame clones, some missing. The sample has over 15,000 clones, about 80% seen once. Sequencing used CD4+ or CD8+ T cells sorted from blood, obtained in a trial of the OX40 agonist ivuxolimab. The receptors here all came from an adult with an advanced solid tumor such as melanoma, head and neck, liver or kidney cancer.

This chain links TRBV28 with TRBJ1-2; D ambiguous. CDR3 length equals 11 residues. Germline V lookup: CDR1 MDHEN, CDR2 SYDVKM. The V and J ends lost 8 bases and 7 bases respectively, with 11 bases between them. The CDR3 spells CASGQARGYTF. For the CDR3, the DNA is TGTGCCAGCGGGCAGGCTCGTGGCTACACCTTC.

This rearrangement joins TRBV4-3 to TRBJ1-1; the match to TRBD1 covers 8 bases. The CDR3 has 15 amino acids. The V and J ends lost 4 bases and 2 bases, in that order; junction bases with no gene match: 6. Germline assignment: CDR1 LGHNA and CDR2 YSLEER. CDR3 nucleotides: TGCGCCAGCAGCCTCCCCGGACAGGGCAACACTGAAGCTTTCTTT. The encoded protein is CASSLPGQGNTEAFF.

This clone was found once. The chain recombines TRBV6-7 with TRBJ1-1, with 7 positions matching TRBD1. TRBV6-7 has ORF status, its function being uncertain. This CDR3 region has 15 residues. V trimming: 0 bases; J trimming: 3 bases; junction bases outside the gene matches: 4. The CDR3 here is CASSYSARGDTEAFF. CDR3 nucleotide sequence: TGTGCCAGCAGTTACTCGGCCAGGGGGGACACTGAAGCTTTCTTT.

J is TRBJ1-1 and V is TRBV4-2, with D possibly matching TRBD1 (6 bases). The CDR3 loop spans 13 amino acids. Germline V gives CDR1 LGHNA, CDR2 YNFKEQ. V was cut by 4 bases and J by 1 base, with 7 bases left in between. The CDR3, as DNA: TGTGCCAGCAGCCCACAGGGGAACACTGAAGCTTTCTTT. It codes for CASSPQGNTEAFF.

The chain joins TRBV6-5 to TRBJ2-3; TRBD1 matches at 11 bases. Trimming took 0 bases from V and 7 from J; bases not matched to a gene: 3. This CDR3 has 15 amino acids. CDR1 and CDR2 from the germline V gene are MNHEY and SVGAGI. The CDR3 DNA follows: TGTGCCAGCAGTTACTCAGGACAGGGGGCTTATACGCAGTATTTT. Translated: CASSYSGQGAYTQYF.

The genes are TRBV7-9 and TRBJ2-3, with TRBD2 as a possible D gene (6 bases). The CDR3 extends over 15 amino acids. Germline CDR1 and CDR2: SEHNR and FQNEAQ (reference sequence). V was trimmed by 5 bases and J by 1 base, leaving 13 bases between them. CDR3 protein: CASSPRDPRTDTQYF. CDR3 bases: TGTGCCAGCAGCCCGCGGGACCCTCGCACAGATACGCAGTATTTT.

This chain joins TRBV11-3 and TRBJ2-3; D unclear. This CDR3 region has 14 residues. Per the germline V gene, CDR1 is SGHNT and CDR2 is YENEEA. The germline V and J ends were trimmed by 5 bases and 1 base, with 10 bases remaining between them. CDR3 coding DNA: TGTGCCAGCAGCCCAGCGACCCGCACAGATACGCAGTATTTT. Protein product: CASSPATRTDTQYF.

The chain uses TRBV7-9 and TRBJ1-5; D is undetermined. Germline CDR1 SEHNR, CDR2 FQNEAQ (reference sequence). The CDR3 loop spans 13 amino acids. V lost 7 bases and J lost 6, with 13 bases in between. This CDR3 reads CASTRDSGQPQHF. The CDR3, as DNA: TGTGCCAGCACCCGGGATTCCGGTCAGCCCCAGCATTTT.

The chain recombines TRBV6-4 with TRBJ2-2; 10 bases line up with TRBD2. There are 16 residues in the CDR3. The trim removed 8 bases at V and 9 bases at J, leaving 15 bases unmatched. Germline V gene data show CDR1 as MRHNA and CDR2 as SNTAGT. Written as DNA, the CDR3 is TGTGCCAGCTTAAACCTCACTAGCGGGAATAAATGGGAGCTGTTTTTT. Its translation is CASLNLTSGNKWELFF.

The chain uses TRBV7-7 and TRBJ2-5; D might be TRBD1 (6 bases). The CDR3 is 14 residues long. The V and J ends lost 1 base and 4 bases respectively, with 10 bases between them. The V gene's germline CDR1 is SSHAT and CDR2 FNYEAQ (reference sequence). The CDR3 region has the DNA TGTGCCAGCAGCTTAGAGGCCAGGGGAGAGACCCAGTACTTC. Its protein product is CASSLEARGETQYF.

The V call is TRBV7-7, the J call TRBJ2-5; TRBD2 is a possible D gene (6 bases). From germline, CDR1 is SSHAT and CDR2 FNYEAQ (reference sequence). The CDR3 sequence is 15 residues long. Trimming stripped 1 base from V and 2 bases from J, with 11 bases between. CDR3 nucleotide sequence: TGTGCCAGCAGCTTAGGGGGTGCGGGACAAGAGACCCAGTACTTC. Encoded protein: CASSLGGAGQETQYF.

V usage is TRBV5-1 and J usage is TRBJ1-1; a possible D gene is TRBD1 (6 bases). V lost 3 bases, J lost 8 bases, and 20 bases lay in between. CDR3 length: 15 amino acids. CDR1 is SGHRS, CDR2 YFSETQ, per germline. CDR3 DNA: TGCGCCAGCAGCTCCAGTTACTCAGGGGCCCCCGAAGCTTTCTTT. Protein sequence: CASSSSYSGAPEAFF.

This chain links TRBV28 with TRBJ2-7; D is ambiguous. Germline V gene lookup returns CDR1 MDHEN and CDR2 SYDVKM. This CDR3 region has 11 residues. V lost 9 bases, J lost 0 bases, and 6 bases lay in between. The CDR3: CASRSSYEQYF. In nucleotides, the CDR3 is TGTGCCAGTCGAAGCTCCTACGAGCAGTACTTC.

This clone occurred once. V gene TRBV7-2 combines with J gene TRBJ1-1; the match to TRBD1 covers 7 bases. V was clipped by 6 bases and J by 5 bases; unmatched bases: 9. There are 14 residues in the CDR3. Per the germline V gene, CDR1 is SGHTA and CDR2 is FQGNSA. The CDR3 bases are TGTGCCAGCAGGGCCGACAGGGCGGGGACTGAAGCTTTCTTT. Encoded protein: CASRADRAGTEAFF.

The CDR3 nucleotides are TGTGCCAGCAGCCCCCGCGGTCCAGAGACCCAGTACTTC. This codes for CASSPRGPETQYF. V is TRBV7-9 and J is TRBJ2-5; unclear D gene. The V gene's germline CDR1 is SEHNR and CDR2 FQNEAQ (reference sequence). Trimming took 5 bases from V and 4 from J, leaving 11 bases between them. This CDR3 is built from 13 residues.

This clone was detected once. J is TRBJ2-7 and V is TRBV18; the match to TRBD2 covers 8 bases. Germline CDR1 KGHSH, CDR2 LQKENI. The V gene end was trimmed by 3 bases and the J gene end by 0 bases; junction bases not matched to a gene: 1. This CDR3 contains 14 residues. CDR3 in amino acids: CASSPGTSSYEQYF. DNA of the CDR3: TGTGCCAGCTCACCCGGGACTAGCTCCTACGAGCAGTACTTC.

The CDR3 region has the DNA TGTGCCACCAGCAGAGTGGAGTGGGGGACCTACAATGAGCAGTTCTTC. This encodes CATSRVEWGTYNEQFF. The rearrangement links TRBV15 to TRBJ2-1; either TRBD1 or TRBD2 may supply D (5 bases each). The length of the CDR3 is 16 residues. CDR1 is LNHNV, CDR2 YYDKDF, per germline (reference sequence). The ends were cut back, 1 base at V and 2 bases at J, with 12 bases in the middle.

The gene calls are TRBV28 and TRBJ1-2; D uncertain. Germline values: CDR1 MDHEN, CDR2 SYDVKM. The CDR3 extends over 15 amino acids. Trimming removed 3 bases from V and 0 bases from J, with 11 bases in between. Here the CDR3 reads CASSFGWVTNYGYTF. CDR3 nucleotides: TGTGCCAGCAGTTTCGGGTGGGTTACTAACTATGGCTACACCTTC.

This chain uses TRBV7-9 with TRBJ1-5; D is perhaps TRBD1 (6 bases). With 4 bases removed from V and 7 bases from J, the gap between germline ends came to 14 bases. Germline V CDR1 and CDR2: SEHNR, FQNEAQ (reference sequence). The CDR3 spans 14 residues. The CDR3: CASSSDWTAQPQHF. DNA of the CDR3: TGTGCCAGCAGCTCGGACTGGACAGCGCAGCCCCAGCATTTT.

This rearrangement joins TRBV5-1 to TRBJ2-7; a weak D match, TRBD1 (7 bases). Trimming removed 0 bases from V and 3 bases from J, with 16 bases in between. CDR3 length: 16 amino acids. In germline, CDR1 is SGHRS, CDR2 YFSETQ. In DNA, the CDR3 is TGCGCCAGCAGCTTGGCGGGTGCAGGGGGGTTCTACGAGCAGTACTTC. Its translation is CASSLAGAGGFYEQYF.

This sequence joins TRBV9 and TRBJ2-5, with D perhaps matching TRBD2 (5 bases). The CDR3 has 11 residues. The germline V gene has CDR1 SGDLS and CDR2 YYNGEE. The V end lost 9 bases, the J end lost 5 bases, and 11 bases lay between the germline ends. DNA of the CDR3: TGTGCCAATAGCGAGGAGGAGACCCAGTACTTC. Protein: CANSEEETQYF.

This chain connects TRBV5-4 to TRBJ2-7; D might be TRBD1 (6 bases). This CDR3 contains 14 residues. Germline CDR1 and CDR2: SGHNT and YYREEE (reference sequence). Trimming took off 4 bases at V and 5 bases at J, with 16 bases between the two ends. The CDR3 spells CASSQQGVTHEQYF. The DNA of the CDR3 is TGTGCCAGCAGCCAACAGGGTGTCACACACGAGCAGTACTTC.

The gene calls are TRBV6-1 and TRBJ1-2, with no clear D. The V gene's germline CDR1 is MNHNS and CDR2 SASEGT. V lost 3 bases and J 8 bases, leaving 4 bases between the germline ends. The CDR3 is made up of 10 amino acids. The CDR3 DNA sequence: TGTGCCAGCAGTGACCTCGGCTACACCTTC. Translated, it gives CASSDLGYTF.

This clone has more than one count but fewer than ten. The chain carries TRBV28 and TRBJ2-1; 10 bases are a match to TRBD2. J gave up 10 bases and V 8 bases, and 5 bases lay outside the gene matches. CDR3 length equals 12 residues. Germline lookup yields CDR1 MDHEN and CDR2 SYDVKM. The CDR3 nucleotides are TGTGCCAGCCCTAGCGGGAGTGGGGAGCAGTTCTTC. It specifies CASPSGSGEQFF.

CDR3 sequence reads: CASSWDWREGPPHEQYF. In DNA, the CDR3 is TGTGCCAGCAGCTGGGACTGGCGGGAGGGCCCCCCCCACGAGCAGTACTTC. This rearrangement joins TRBV5-4 to TRBJ2-7, with 9 nucleotides matching TRBD2. Germline trimming cut 3 bases from V and 5 bases from J; bases unmatched to any gene: 15. There are 17 residues in the CDR3. Germline loops: CDR1 SGHNT, CDR2 YYREEE (reference sequence).

This rearrangement joins TRBV10-2 to TRBJ1-2; D is undetermined. This CDR3 has 13 amino acids. CDR1 and CDR2 (germline): WSHSY, SAAADI. V shed 6 bases and J shed 4 bases, with 12 bases lying between them. CDR3 in DNA: TGCGCCAGCAGACAGTTGTTGTCCTATGGCTACACCTTC. Its translation is CASRQLLSYGYTF.

The rearrangement links TRBV23-1 to TRBJ1-5, with D maybe TRBD1 (5 bases). Being an ORF, TRBV23-1 has a function that is uncertain. The CDR3 extends over 17 amino acids. Deletions cut 5 bases from V and 1 base from J, with 18 bases between. CDR3 loop: CASSSARVRSSNQPQHF. The CDR3 region has the DNA TGCGCCAGCAGTTCGGCCAGGGTAAGGTCGAGCAATCAGCCCCAGCATTTT.

The rearrangement links TRBV15 to TRBJ2-3; TRBD2 might be the D (6 bases). Between the trimmed V and J ends, which lost 0 bases and 9 bases, there was a span of 10 bases. The germline gives CDR1 LNHNV, CDR2 YYDKDF (reference sequence). CDR3 length: 13 residues. The CDR3 DNA is TGTGCCACCAGCAGAGATGCCGCGGGAACGCAGTATTTT. Translating gives CATSRDAAGTQYF.

This sequence joins TRBV5-1 and TRBJ2-2; 7 nucleotides agree with TRBD2. The V gene end was trimmed by 2 bases and the J gene end by 2 bases; junction bases not matched to a gene: 6. This CDR3 contains 16 residues. Looked up from germline, CDR1 is SGHRS and CDR2 is YFSETQ. DNA for the CDR3: TGCGCCAGCAGCTTAGTGGGAGGGACCAACACCGGGGAGCTGTTTTTT. Its protein product is CASSLVGGTNTGELFF. The whole variable domain, remainder taken from reference TRBV5-1 and TRBJ2-2, is KAGVTQTPRYLIKTRGQQVTLSCSPISGHRSVSWYQQTPGQGLQFLFEYFSETQRNKGNFPGRFSGRQFSNSRSEMNVSTLELGDSALYLCASSLVGGTNTGELFFGEGSRLTVL.

This sequence joins TRBV28 and TRBJ1-5; 9 positions match TRBD1. The V and J ends lost 4 bases and 9 bases, in that order; junction bases with no gene match: 10. Germline V lookup: CDR1 MDHEN, CDR2 SYDVKM. This CDR3 has 15 amino acids. The CDR3 protein is CASSSRDRAVGPQHF. In nucleotides, the CDR3 is TGTGCCAGCAGTTCACGGGACAGGGCAGTAGGGCCCCAGCATTTT.

This sequence joins TRBV6-6 and TRBJ1-1; D uncertain. The CDR3 has 14 amino acids. V lost 7 bases to trimming and J lost 4 bases, with 16 bases between them. Germline CDR1 and CDR2: MNHNY and SVGAGI (reference sequence). For the CDR3, the DNA is TGTGCCAGCAACCCTAGGAGCCGCGGCACTGAAGCTTTCTTT. Amino acids: CASNPRSRGTEAFF.